Shown below are 28 T cell receptor beta chains from a single sample sequenced in a study of T-cell memory formation after mild COVID-19. TCRdb passed the 5' RACE reads through MiXCR, listing each CDR3 protein once. This table has roughly 29,000 distinct CDR3 sequences, 6.5% to 9% appearing once. Source material: PBMCs or a T cell subset sorted from them (not recorded which). The source is an adult woman who had mild COVID-19 (a few samples of this study predate the infection). Cell type and time point are not known.

Ten or more counts support this clonotype. This sequence joins TRBV7-8 and TRBJ2-1; D possibly corresponds to TRBD2 (6 bases). Trimming left V 6 bases short and J 4 bases short, with 16 bases between. The CDR3 has 15 residues. CDR1 and CDR2 from the germline V gene are SGHVS and FQNEAQ. The CDR3 sequence: CASRARAGGYNEQFF. For the CDR3, the DNA is TGTGCCAGCAGGGCGAGAGCGGGTGGATACAATGAGCAGTTCTTC.

This clonotype has more than one count but fewer than ten. V gene TRBV5-1 combines with J gene TRBJ1-4, with 7 nucleotides matching TRBD1. V gave up 0 bases and J gave up 5 bases; unmatched junction bases: 7. The CDR3 sequence is 16 residues long. Germline loops: CDR1 SGHRS, CDR2 YFSETQ. The CDR3 is CASSLDVAGGNEKLFF. The CDR3 DNA reads TGCGCCAGCAGCTTGGATGTCGCAGGGGGGAATGAAAAACTGTTTTTT.

V gene TRBV3-1 combines with J gene TRBJ2-5; D is undetermined. The V end was cut by 2 bases, the J end by 3 bases, with 10 bases between. Germline-derived CDR1 and CDR2 are LGHDT and YNNKEL (reference sequence). There are 14 residues in the CDR3. CDR3 amino acids: CASSQNGLKETQYF. In DNA, the CDR3 is TGTGCCAGCAGCCAAAACGGTCTGAAAGAGACCCAGTACTTC.

At least ten counts were recorded for this clonotype. V is TRBV6-5 and J is TRBJ1-2, with 8 bases matching TRBD1. The V and J ends lost 6 bases and 5 bases, in that order; junction bases with no gene match: 5. CDR3 length: 13 residues. Germline V CDR1 and CDR2: MNHEY, SVGAGI. The CDR3 protein is CASRGRTGYGYTF. The CDR3 bases are TGTGCCAGCAGGGGCAGGACAGGGTATGGCTACACCTTC.

This clonotype occurred many times. V and J are TRBV6-5 and TRBJ2-1; the D call may be TRBD1 or TRBD2 (5 bases each). CDR3 length equals 15 residues. CDR1 and CDR2 (germline): MNHEY, SVGAGI. V lost 3 bases and J lost 4, with 13 bases in between. The CDR3 coding sequence is TGTGCCAGCAGTTATGAGGGAGCAGGGTACAATGAGCAGTTCTTC. This encodes CASSYEGAGYNEQFF.

In regard to this clonotype: One base away lies a much larger clone, so this may be a sequencing read error. The chain is built from TRBV6-5 and TRBJ2-3; no firm D call. Trimming left V 6 bases short and J 3 bases short, with 16 bases between. The germline V gene has CDR1 MNHEY and CDR2 SVGAGI. The CDR3 is 15 residues long. CDR3 loop: CASRTGRAGTDTQYF. The CDR3 DNA follows: TGTGCCAGCAGGACTGGACGAGCTGGAACAGATACGCAGTATTTT.

This clonotype was seen repeatedly, ten times or more. The chain links TRBV12-3 or TRBV12-4 to TRBJ1-3; possible D gene TRBD1, 5 bases. V was cut by 7 bases and J by 4 bases, with 17 bases left in between. The CDR3 consists of 15 residues. The CDR3 bases are TGTGCCAGCACCGCTGAAGTGGGGACGGGAAACACCATATATTTT. It encodes CASTAEVGTGNTIYF.

There are many counts of this clonotype. V is TRBV7-8 and J is TRBJ2-5; D remains ambiguous. In germline, CDR1 is SGHVS, CDR2 FQNEAQ. V was trimmed by 1 base and J by 6 bases, leaving 18 bases between them. The CDR3 is 16 amino acids. The CDR3 DNA reads as TGTGCCAGCAGCTTAGGGACCAAACTTACCCTGAAGACCCAGTACTTC. Amino acids: CASSLGTKLTLKTQYF.

The sample holds many counts of this clonotype. The rearrangement uses TRBV12-3 or TRBV12-4 and TRBJ2-1; 10 nucleotides match TRBD2. CDR3 length: 15 amino acids. Trimming took 6 bases from V and 7 from J; bases not matched to a gene: 9. The CDR3 spells CASRRAGGPGNEQFF. As DNA, the CDR3 is TGTGCCAGCAGGCGAGCGGGGGGGCCTGGGAATGAGCAGTTCTTC.

V gene TRBV7-8 combines with J gene TRBJ1-3; a weak D match, TRBD1 (5 bases). Germline V CDR1 and CDR2: SGHVS, FQNEAQ. The CDR3 is 13 residues long. In DNA form, the CDR3 reads TGTGCGTCCCGGGGCCACAGTGGAAACACCATATATTTT. Translated, it gives CASRGHSGNTIYF.

This clonotype was observed many times. Here the CDR3 reads CASRVAGGPDTQYF. The CDR3 DNA is TGCGCCAGCAGGGTAGCGGGGGGCCCAGATACGCAGTATTTT. V usage is TRBV5-1 and J usage is TRBJ2-3, with 10 nucleotides matching TRBD2. V trimming: 5 bases; J trimming: 4 bases; junction bases outside the gene matches: 4. Germline V gene sequence: CDR1 SGHRS, CDR2 YFSETQ. The CDR3 spans 14 residues.

This clonotype was counted only a few times. One end of the junction varies from germline; a read error may be responsible. The rearrangement joins TRBV7-7 to TRBJ2-5; TRBD2 matches 10 bases. CDR1 is SSHAT, CDR2 FNYEAQ, per germline (reference sequence). This CDR3 contains 15 residues. The CDR3 bases are TGTGCTAGCAGCAAACTTAGCGGGAGGCCGGAGACCCAGTACTTC. This gives the protein CASSKLSGRPETQYF.

This clonotype was detected many times. The J gene is TRBJ2-1, the V gene TRBV7-6, with 9 bases identical to TRBD2. The trim removed 2 bases at V and 4 bases at J, leaving 6 bases unmatched. The CDR3 extends over 16 amino acids. CDR1 SGHVS and CDR2 FNYEAQ come from the germline V gene. The CDR3 nucleotides read TGTGCCAGCAGCTTATGGCCTAGCGGGAAATACAATGAGCAGTTCTTC. Translated: CASSLWPSGKYNEQFF.

The V call is TRBV12-3 or TRBV12-4, the J call TRBJ2-1, with TRBD2 identical over 7 bases. Trimming took 7 bases from V and 3 from J; bases not matched to a gene: 9. The CDR3 runs to 15 residues. This CDR3 reads CASTLSGLDYNEQFF. DNA for the CDR3: TGTGCCAGCACCCTTAGCGGGCTAGACTACAATGAGCAGTTCTTC.

Ten or more counts support this clonotype. This chain connects TRBV3-1 to TRBJ2-7; 7 bases fit TRBD1. The germline gives CDR1 LGHDT, CDR2 YNNKEL (reference sequence). The V and J ends lost 6 bases and 1 base, in that order; junction bases with no gene match: 6. The CDR3 spans 14 residues. The CDR3 nucleotides are TGTGCCAGCAGTGATGGGACAGCATCCTACGAGCAGTACTTC. As protein: CASSDGTASYEQYF.

This clonotype was counted at least ten times. The chain links TRBV18 to TRBJ2-1; TRBD2 agrees at 8 bases. Trimming removed 0 bases from V and 3 bases from J; junction bases left unmatched: 10. The CDR3 extends over 18 amino acids. Germline lookup yields CDR1 KGHSH and CDR2 LQKENI. The CDR3 DNA sequence: TGTGCCAGCTCACCACCGGTCGACCGGGGGGGCTACTACAATGAGCAGTTCTTC. It translates to CASSPPVDRGGYYNEQFF.

This clonotype showed up many times. The genes are TRBV20-1 and TRBJ1-1; perhaps TRBD1 as D (5 bases). Trimming shortened V by 1 base and J by 0 bases, and 6 bases separated the two germline ends. The CDR3 covers 13 residues. Germline CDR1 reads DFQATT; CDR2 reads SNEGSKA (reference sequence). This CDR3 is CSARGQMNTEAFF. The DNA for the CDR3 is TGCAGTGCTAGAGGACAGATGAACACTGAAGCTTTCTTT.

This clonotype has more than one count but fewer than ten. The chain recombines TRBV21-1 with TRBJ1-5; TRBD1, the table's D call, was not compared with the DNA. TRBV21-1 is reported as a pseudogene. This CDR3 comprises 16 residues. The DNA for the CDR3 is TGTGCCAGCAGCCAGCCGGGACAGCACCCTAATCAGCCCCAGCATTTT. Translated, it gives CASSQPGQHPNQPQHF.

This clonotype was detected many times. V usage is TRBV4-2 and J usage is TRBJ2-7; 7 nucleotides align to TRBD2. Trimming cost V 1 base and J 0 bases; bases outside gene matches: 6. Germline CDR1 LGHNA, CDR2 YNFKEQ. The CDR3 consists of 16 residues. CDR3: CASSQVLLAASYEQYF. In nucleotides, the CDR3 is TGTGCCAGCAGCCAAGTTCTCCTAGCGGCCTCCTACGAGCAGTACTTC.

This clonotype was counted ten times or more. V and J are TRBV3-1 and TRBJ2-2; a weak D match, TRBD1 (7 bases). The CDR3 has 14 amino acids. V was pared by 3 bases and J by 6 bases, with 11 bases between. Germline V gives CDR1 LGHDT, CDR2 YNNKEL (reference sequence). The CDR3 sequence is CASSQQGGPGELFF. In nucleotides, the CDR3 is TGTGCCAGCAGCCAGCAGGGGGGTCCCGGGGAGCTGTTTTTT.

At least ten counts were recorded for this clonotype. The rearrangement joins TRBV2 to TRBJ2-2; D is undetermined. Germline CDR1 and CDR2: SNHLY and FYNNEI. Between the trimmed V and J ends, which lost 4 bases and 3 bases, there was a span of 3 bases. The CDR3 totals 12 residues. The CDR3: CASSGDTGELFF. The CDR3 DNA sequence: TGTGCCAGCAGTGGGGACACCGGGGAGCTGTTTTTT.

With respect to this clonotype: Being one base from a much bigger clone, this may be a read error. This sequence joins TRBV4-2 and TRBJ2-5; 9 bases are shared with TRBD1. Germline V gene sequence: CDR1 LGHNA, CDR2 YNFKEQ. This CDR3 has 15 residues. CDR3 nucleotides: TGTGCCAGCAGCCACGGACAGGGGAGGTGGGAGACCCAGCACTTC. This translates into CASSHGQGRWETQHF.

This clonotype appeared many times. This rearrangement joins TRBV6-2 or TRBV6-3 to TRBJ1-6; D not resolved. The V and J ends lost 6 bases and 0 bases respectively, with 12 bases between them. This CDR3 spans 16 amino acids. The germline V gene encodes CDR1 MNHEY and CDR2 SVGEGT. CDR3 DNA sequence: TGTGCCAGCAGATGGAGGTGGAGCTCCTATAATTCACCCCTCCACTTT. Residues: CASRWRWSSYNSPLHF.

By its share, this clonotype is medium-sized. The chain combines TRBV12-3 or TRBV12-4 with TRBJ2-5; D unclear. Trimming cost V 1 base and J 5 bases, with 2 bases left between them. CDR3 length equals 11 residues. Here the CDR3 DNA reads TGTGCCAGCAGTTTAGGCGAGACCCAGTACTTC. Encoded protein: CASSLGETQYF.

This clonotype was seen repeatedly, ten times or more. This chain joins TRBV20-1 and TRBJ2-2, with D possibly being TRBD1 or TRBD2 (5 bases each). The CDR3 is 13 amino acids. CDR1 is DFQATT, CDR2 SNEGSKA, per germline (reference sequence). The CDR3 loop reads CSARDANTGELFF. The CDR3 nucleotides are TGCAGCGCCCGGGACGCGAACACCGGGGAGCTGTTTTTT.

At least ten counts were recorded for this clonotype. DNA for the CDR3: TGCAGTGCTAGAGGGGGTAGCGGGAGTAGTTGGGGCAATGAGCAGTTCTTC. It specifies CSARGGSGSSWGNEQFF. The rearrangement uses TRBV20-1 and TRBJ2-1, with 9 nucleotides matching TRBD2. V trimming: 1 base; J trimming: 6 bases; junction bases outside the gene matches: 13. The CDR3 runs 17 residues. CDR1 and CDR2 (germline): DFQATT, SNEGSKA (reference sequence).

This clonotype showed up many times. This chain uses TRBV27 with TRBJ2-1, with a possible D match to TRBD2 (5 bases). Germline values: CDR1 MNHEY, CDR2 SMNVEV (reference sequence). V shed 5 bases and J shed 4 bases, with 12 bases lying between them. This CDR3 contains 14 residues. CDR3 bases: TGTGCCAGCAGTCTGGACTCGTCTTACAATGAGCAGTTCTTC. Translation gives CASSLDSSYNEQFF.

There are many counts of this clonotype. The germline gene is not matched at one end of the junction; a read error may be the cause. The chain has TRBV6-5 and TRBJ1-1; D possibly corresponds to TRBD1 (5 bases). Germline values: CDR1 MNHEY, CDR2 SVGAGI. There are 13 residues in the CDR3. The chain's CDR3 is CASSYQGSAEALF. CDR3 in DNA: TGTGCCAGCAGTTACCAGGGTTCGGCTGAAGCTCTCTTT.